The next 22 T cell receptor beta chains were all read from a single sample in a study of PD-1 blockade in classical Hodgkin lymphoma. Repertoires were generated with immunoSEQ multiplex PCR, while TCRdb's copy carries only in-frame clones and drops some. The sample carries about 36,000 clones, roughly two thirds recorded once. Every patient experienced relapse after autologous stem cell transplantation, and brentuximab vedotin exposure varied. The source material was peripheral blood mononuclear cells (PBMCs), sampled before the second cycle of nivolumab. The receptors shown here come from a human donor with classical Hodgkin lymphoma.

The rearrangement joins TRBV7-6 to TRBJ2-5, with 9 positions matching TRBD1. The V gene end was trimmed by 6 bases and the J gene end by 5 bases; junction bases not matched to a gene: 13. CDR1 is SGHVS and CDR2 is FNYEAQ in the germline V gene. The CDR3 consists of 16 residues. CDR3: CASRRNTGGAWETQYF. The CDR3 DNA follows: TGTGCCAGCAGGCGTAACACAGGGGGCGCTTGGGAGACCCAGTACTTC.

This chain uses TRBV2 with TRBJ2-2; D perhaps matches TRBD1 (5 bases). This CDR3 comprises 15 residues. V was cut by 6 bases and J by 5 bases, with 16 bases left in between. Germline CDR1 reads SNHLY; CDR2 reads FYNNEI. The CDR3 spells CASRKTDQQTGELFF. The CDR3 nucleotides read TGTGCCAGCAGGAAGACAGATCAACAGACCGGGGAGCTGTTTTTT.

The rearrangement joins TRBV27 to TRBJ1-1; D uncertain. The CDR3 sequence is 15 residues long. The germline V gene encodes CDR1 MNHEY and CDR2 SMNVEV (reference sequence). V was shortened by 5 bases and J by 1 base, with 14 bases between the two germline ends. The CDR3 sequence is CASSGRASGNTEAFF. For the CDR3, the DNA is TGTGCCAGCAGTGGAAGGGCCTCCGGGAACACTGAAGCTTTCTTT.

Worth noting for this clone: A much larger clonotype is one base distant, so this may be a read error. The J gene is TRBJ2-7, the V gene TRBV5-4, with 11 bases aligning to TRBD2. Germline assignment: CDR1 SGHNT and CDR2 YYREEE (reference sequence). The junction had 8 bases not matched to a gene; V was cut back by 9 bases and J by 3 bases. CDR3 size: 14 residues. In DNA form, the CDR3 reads TGTGCCATAGAGACTAGCGGGGAACTCTACGAGCAGTACTTC. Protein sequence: CAIETSGELYEQYF.

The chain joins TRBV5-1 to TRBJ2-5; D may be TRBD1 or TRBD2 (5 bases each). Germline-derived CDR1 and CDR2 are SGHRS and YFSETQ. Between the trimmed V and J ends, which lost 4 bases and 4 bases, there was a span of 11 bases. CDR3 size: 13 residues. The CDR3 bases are TGCGCCAGCAGCACAACTAGGGGAGAGACCCAGTACTTC. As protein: CASSTTRGETQYF.

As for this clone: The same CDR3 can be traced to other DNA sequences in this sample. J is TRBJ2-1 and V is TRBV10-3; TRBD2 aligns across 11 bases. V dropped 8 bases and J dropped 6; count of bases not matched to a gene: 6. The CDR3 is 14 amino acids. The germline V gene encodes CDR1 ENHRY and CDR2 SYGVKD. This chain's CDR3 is CAISGTSGSNEQFF. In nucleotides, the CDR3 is TGTGCCATCTCCGGGACTAGCGGCTCCAATGAGCAGTTCTTC.

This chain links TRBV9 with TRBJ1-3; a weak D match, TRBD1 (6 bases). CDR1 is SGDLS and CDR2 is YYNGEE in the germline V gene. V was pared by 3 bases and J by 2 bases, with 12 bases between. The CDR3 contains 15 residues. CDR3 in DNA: TGTGCCAGCAGCGACTCAAACAGGGCTGGAAACACCATATATTTT. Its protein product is CASSDSNRAGNTIYF.

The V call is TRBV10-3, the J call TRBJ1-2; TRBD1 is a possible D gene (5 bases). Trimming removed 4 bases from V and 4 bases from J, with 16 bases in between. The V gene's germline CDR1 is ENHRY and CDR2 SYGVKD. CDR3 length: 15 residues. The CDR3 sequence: CAISGQGGGVYGYTF. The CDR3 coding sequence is TGTGCCATCAGTGGGCAGGGCGGCGGAGTCTATGGCTACACCTTC.

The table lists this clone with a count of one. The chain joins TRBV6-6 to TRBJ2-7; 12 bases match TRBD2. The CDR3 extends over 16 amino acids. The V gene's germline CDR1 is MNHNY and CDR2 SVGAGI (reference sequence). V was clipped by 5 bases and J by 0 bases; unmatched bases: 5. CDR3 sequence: CASSTRTSGDSYEQYF. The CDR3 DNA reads TGTGCCAGCAGTACCAGGACTAGCGGGGACTCCTACGAGCAGTACTTC.

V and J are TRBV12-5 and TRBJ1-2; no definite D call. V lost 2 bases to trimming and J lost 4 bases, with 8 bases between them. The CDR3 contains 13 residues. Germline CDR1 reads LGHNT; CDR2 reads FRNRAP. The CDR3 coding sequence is TGTGCTAGTGGTTTGCCCCAAGGCTATGGCTACACCTTC. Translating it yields CASGLPQGYGYTF.

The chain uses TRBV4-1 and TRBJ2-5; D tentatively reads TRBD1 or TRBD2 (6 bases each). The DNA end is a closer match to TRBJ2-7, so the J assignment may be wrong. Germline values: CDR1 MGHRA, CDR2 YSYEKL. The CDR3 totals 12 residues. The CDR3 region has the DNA TGCGCCAGCAGCCAGACGGGGGCCGAGCAGTACTTC. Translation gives CASSQTGAEQYF.

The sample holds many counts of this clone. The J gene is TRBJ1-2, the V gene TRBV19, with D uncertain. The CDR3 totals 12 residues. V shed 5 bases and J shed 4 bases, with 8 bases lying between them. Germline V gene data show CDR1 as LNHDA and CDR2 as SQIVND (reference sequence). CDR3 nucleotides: TGTGCCAGTAGTCGATCTTCCTATGGCTACACCTTC. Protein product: CASSRSSYGYTF.

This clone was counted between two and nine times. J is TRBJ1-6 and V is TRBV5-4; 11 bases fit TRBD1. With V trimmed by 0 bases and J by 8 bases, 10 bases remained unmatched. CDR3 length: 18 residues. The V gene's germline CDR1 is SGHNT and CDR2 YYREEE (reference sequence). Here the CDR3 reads CASSLGGPGTGGYSPLHF. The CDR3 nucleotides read TGTGCCAGCAGCTTGGGGGGTCCCGGGACAGGGGGGTATTCACCCCTCCACTTT.

CDR3 sequence: CASSPVLRVSTEAFF. CDR3 sequence (DNA): TGTGCCAGCAGTCCCGTCTTGAGGGTTTCTACTGAAGCTTTCTTT. The V call is TRBV27, the J call TRBJ1-1; no clear D gene. Germline CDR1 reads MNHEY; CDR2 reads SMNVEV (reference sequence). The V end was cut by 5 bases, the J end by 5 bases, with 18 bases between. CDR3 size: 15 residues.

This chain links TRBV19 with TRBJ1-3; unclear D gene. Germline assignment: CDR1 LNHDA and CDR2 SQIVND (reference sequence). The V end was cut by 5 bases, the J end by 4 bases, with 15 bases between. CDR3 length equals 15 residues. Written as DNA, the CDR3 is TGTGCCAGTAGTGCCGCCGGAATTATGGGAAACACCATATATTTT. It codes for CASSAAGIMGNTIYF. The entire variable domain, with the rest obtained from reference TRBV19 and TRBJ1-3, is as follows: DGGITQSPKYLFRKEGQNVTLSCEQNLNHDAMYWYRQDPGQGLRLIYYSQIVNDFQKGDIAEGYSVSREKKESFPLTVTSAQKNPTAFYLCASSAAGIMGNTIYFGEGSWLTVV.

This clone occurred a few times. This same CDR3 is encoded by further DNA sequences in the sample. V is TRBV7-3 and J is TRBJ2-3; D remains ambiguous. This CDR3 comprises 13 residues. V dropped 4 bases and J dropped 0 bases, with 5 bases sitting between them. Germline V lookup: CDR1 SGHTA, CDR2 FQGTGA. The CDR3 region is CASSSASTDTQYF. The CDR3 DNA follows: TGTGCCAGCAGCTCAGCTAGCACAGATACGCAGTATTTT.

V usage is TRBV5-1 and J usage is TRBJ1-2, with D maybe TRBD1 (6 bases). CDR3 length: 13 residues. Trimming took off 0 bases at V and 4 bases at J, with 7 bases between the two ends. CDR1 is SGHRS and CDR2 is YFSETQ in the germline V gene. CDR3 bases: TGCGCCAGCAGCTTGGTAGGGGGCTATGGCTACACCTTC. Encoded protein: CASSLVGGYGYTF.

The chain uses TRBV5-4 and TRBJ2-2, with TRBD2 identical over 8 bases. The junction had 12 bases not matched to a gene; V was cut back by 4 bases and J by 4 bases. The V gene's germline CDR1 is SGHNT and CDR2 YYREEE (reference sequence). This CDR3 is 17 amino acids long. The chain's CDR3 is CASSPAGAGARTGELFF. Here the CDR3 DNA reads TGTGCCAGCAGCCCAGCGGGGGCGGGAGCTCGCACCGGGGAGCTGTTTTTT.

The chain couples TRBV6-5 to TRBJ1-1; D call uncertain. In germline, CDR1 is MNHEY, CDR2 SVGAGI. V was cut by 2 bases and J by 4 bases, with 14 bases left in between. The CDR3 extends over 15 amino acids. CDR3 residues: CASSYNSGYRTEAFF. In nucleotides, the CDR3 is TGTGCCAGCAGTTACAATTCGGGATATCGCACTGAAGCTTTCTTT.

The CDR3 here is CASSFLLSETQYF. The CDR3 coding sequence is TGTGCCAGCAGCTTTTTGCTTAGCGAGACCCAGTACTTC. The chain is built from TRBV5-6 and TRBJ2-5; D gene unclear. The CDR3 runs 13 residues. Trimming stripped 2 bases from V and 5 bases from J, with 10 bases between. Looked up from germline, CDR1 is SGHDT and CDR2 is YYEEEE. Full variable domain (rest looked up from reference TRBV5-6 and TRBJ2-5): DAGVTQSPTHLIKTRGQQVTLRCSPKSGHDTVSWYQQALGQGPQFIFQYYEEEERQRGNFPDRFSGHQFPNYSSELNVNALLLGDSALYLCASSFLLSETQYFGPGTRLLVL.

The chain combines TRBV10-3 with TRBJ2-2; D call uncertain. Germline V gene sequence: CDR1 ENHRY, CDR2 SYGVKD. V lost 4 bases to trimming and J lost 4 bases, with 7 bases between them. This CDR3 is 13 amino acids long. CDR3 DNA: TGTGCCATCAGTGGAACTACCACCGGGGAGCTGTTTTTT. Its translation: CAISGTTTGELFF.

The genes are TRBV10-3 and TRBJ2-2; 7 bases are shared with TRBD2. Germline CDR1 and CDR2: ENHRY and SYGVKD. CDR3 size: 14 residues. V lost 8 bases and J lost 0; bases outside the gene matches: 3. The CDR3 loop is CAIGGVSNTGELFF. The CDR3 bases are TGTGCCATCGGGGGGGTCTCGAACACCGGGGAGCTGTTTTTT.